This is a list of T cell receptor beta chains from one sample in a study of shared T cell receptors in the human thymus. Generated by immunoSEQ multiplex PCR, the TCRdb table keeps only in-frame clones and is missing some. The data contain hundreds of thousands of clones, approximately 78% of them singletons. Separately, the same data were catalogued under a study of human thymus T cells.

Sequences were obtained from thymocytes. The receptors shown here come from a boy in the first two years of life with a congenital heart defect. Each CDR3 is given with its conserved first and last residue. A D gene is named only where the DNA matches it firmly. Only some rows state a clone size, as once, few, many or a class for expanded clones.

-	TRBV27	TRBJ1-4	14	-	TGTGCCAGCAGTTCCACCCGGAGAGATGAAAAACTGTTTTTT	CASSSTRRDEKLFF
-	TRBV7-2	TRBJ1-2	13	-	TGTGCCAGCAGCTTAGCACCACAGTATGGCTACACCTTC	CASSLAPQYGYTF
-	TRBV5-4	TRBJ2-3	16	TRBD2	TGTGCCAGCAGCCCGACTAGCGGGAGTGGGACAGATACGCAGTATTTT	CASSPTSGSGTDTQYF
once	TRBV7-3	TRBJ2-3	16	-	TGTGCCAGCAGCTTAAACGTGGGAGGACCCACAGATACGCAGTATTTT	CASSLNVGGPTDTQYF
-	TRBV5-6	TRBJ1-2	15	-	TGTGCCAGCAGCTTGGGGGTGGGGCTGGACTATGGCTACACCTTC	CASSLGVGLDYGYTF
-	TRBV4-3	TRBJ2-7	16	-	TGCGCCAGCAGCCTCGTAACCGGGACTCTATCCTACGAGCAGTACTTC	CASSLVTGTLSYEQYF
-	TRBV10-1	TRBJ1-5	13	-	TGCGCCAGCAGTGAGTCCCCGGATCAGCCCCAGCATTTT	CASSESPDQPQHF
-	TRBV25-1	TRBJ1-5	14	TRBD1	TGTGCCAGGGGCGACAGGGGGCTTGGTCAGCCCCAGCATTTT	CARGDRGLGQPQHF
-	TRBV4-3	TRBJ2-3	16	TRBD2	TGCGCCAGCAGCCCTCGGACTAGCGGGACCACAGATACGCAGTATTTT	CASSPRTSGTTDTQYF
few	TRBV27	TRBJ2-7	15	TRBD2	TGTGCCAGCAGTTTTGGGACTAGCGGGGACTACGAGCAGTACTTC	CASSFGTSGDYEQYF
-	TRBV27	TRBJ1-5	13	-	TGTGCCAGCAGTTTATTAGAGGGTCAGCCCCAGCATTTT	CASSLLEGQPQHF
-	TRBV9	TRBJ1-2	14	-	TGTGCCAGCAGCGTAGCGTCAGATGACAATGGCTACACCTTC	CASSVASDDNGYTF
-	TRBV5-4	TRBJ2-3	15	-	TGTGCCAGCAGCTTTATCAGCGGCCCGGGAGATACGCAGTATTTT	CASSFISGPGDTQYF
-	TRBV10-3	TRBJ2-3	21	-	TGTGCCATCAGCGAGCACCCCGAAGGGGAACCCTTATTACTACGACCGGGTACGCAGTATTTT	CAISEHPEGEPLLLRPGTQYF
-	TRBV29-1	TRBJ2-5	14	TRBD1	TGCAGCGTGCCTGGACAGGGGGAACTGGAGACCCAGTACTTC	CSVPGQGELETQYF
-	TRBV7-9	TRBJ2-5	12	TRBD1	TGTGCCGTACAGGGGGCCATAGGTCTCCAGTACTTC	CAVQGAIGLQYF
-	TRBV9	TRBJ2-4	14	-	TGTGCCAGCAGCGTAGGTGGAGTCGGAAACATTCAGTACTTC	CASSVGGVGNIQYF
-	TRBV6-4	TRBJ2-7	17	TRBD2	TGTGCCAGCAGTCCCTATGGACTAGCGGGGCGTCCCTACGAGCAGTACTTC	CASSPYGLAGRPYEQYF
-	TRBV4-3	TRBJ2-2	16	-	TGCGCCAGCAGCCAAGAGGTGGGAGGGAACACCGGGGAGCTGTTTTTT	CASSQEVGGNTGELFF
-	TRBV5-1	TRBJ2-3	15	-	TGCGCCAGCAGCTTGGTGCGGGGTGGAACAGATACGCAGTATTTT	CASSLVRGGTDTQYF
-	TRBV11-3	TRBJ2-5	14	-	TGTGCCAGCAGCTCACAGGCGCGGCAAGAGACCCAGTACTTC	CASSSQARQETQYF
-	TRBV13	TRBJ2-7	15	TRBD2	TGTGCCAGCAGCTTCTGGGGGGGAGTCTCCTACGAGCAGTACTTC	CASSFWGGVSYEQYF
few	TRBV7-9	TRBJ1-2	16	-	TGTGCCAGCAGCCCGTGCCGCTCGGGGAGCCAATATGGCTACACCTTC	CASSPCRSGSQYGYTF
-	TRBV19	TRBJ2-3	15	TRBD2	TGTGCCAGCCGGGGCGGGAGAGGAGTCACAGATACGCAGTATTTT	CASRGGRGVTDTQYF
few	TRBV19	TRBJ1-4	15	-	TGTGCCAGTAGTATAGGAGTTGCAACTAATGAAAAACTGTTTTTT	CASSIGVATNEKLFF
-	TRBV20-1	TRBJ2-2	11	-	TGCACCCCGAGACGGGCCGGGGAGCTGTTTTTT	CTPRRAGELFF
-	TRBV5-4	TRBJ2-3	16	TRBD2	TGTGCCAGCAGCTTGGGACTAGCAACTGACACAGATACGCAGTATTTT	CASSLGLATDTDTQYF
-	TRBV4-1	TRBJ2-7	16	-	TGCGCCAGCAGCCAAGGGGGCGGGATCACCTCCTACGAGCAGTACTTC	CASSQGGGITSYEQYF
-	TRBV5-5	TRBJ1-2	17	TRBD1	TGTGCCAGCAGCTTGGAAGGGACAGGACCGTCAAACTATGGCTACACCTTC	CASSLEGTGPSNYGYTF
-	TRBV4-1	TRBJ2-3	17	-	TGCGCCAGCAGCCACTGCCCTACTAGCACGTGCACAGATACGCAGTATTTT	CASSHCPTSTCTDTQYF